Included here is one T cell receptor (beta chain) sequence, with context. Its antigen remains unidentified. The source of the sample is a study of cytomegalovirus exposure and HLA in healthy donors. Broader study findings: The classifier reportedly diagnosed cytomegalovirus status with high sensitivity and specificity. The authors enumerated some 170 TCR beta chains as linked to cytomegalovirus.

With 60 Vbeta and 13 Jbeta primers, the PCR was carried out. The assay was immunoSEQ multiplex PCR, and TCRdb's table has in-frame clones only and misses some. The table lists around 210,000 clones, just under 80% of them singletons. The specimen sequenced was PBMCs. The receptor comes from a boy between 10 and 17 years old in good health and CMV-seronegative.

CDR3 bases: TGTGCCAGTATCCGAGACAGCCCGACTGAAGCTTTCTTT. This sequence encodes CASIRDSPTEAFF. The gene calls are TRBV19 and TRBJ1-1; D might be TRBD1 (5 bases). CDR1 and CDR2 (germline): LNHDA, SQIVND (reference sequence). The CDR3 spans 13 residues. Trimming removed 7 bases from V and 5 bases from J, with 14 bases in between. Full variable domain (rest looked up from reference TRBV19 and TRBJ1-1): DGGITQSPKYLFRKEGQNVTLSCEQNLNHDAMYWYRQDPGQGLRLIYYSQIVNDFQKGDIAEGYSVSREKKESFPLTVTSAQKNPTAFYLCASIRDSPTEAFFGQGTRLTVV.